This T cell receptor (beta chain) was identified in a study of T cells in Graves' hyperthyroidism and ophthalmopathy. Whole-study results and caveats: Most expanded thyroid clonotypes above 0.001 recurred in blood. The model forecast ophthalmopathy, anticipating it by a median approximately 6.1 months before onset.

This clonotype was seen at least ten times. Its antigen is not known. V was cut by 4 bases and J by 3 bases, with 19 bases left in between. The CDR3 has 17 amino acids. CDR1 SEHNR and CDR2 FQNEAQ come from the germline V gene (reference sequence). The investigators amplified TCR beta CDR3 regions from RNA transcripts. HTBI primers drove first-round RT-PCR of the TCR CDR3. A single record per CDR3 protein comes from TCRdb applying MiXCR to the multiplex PCR reads. The data show 500,000 or so distinct CDR3 sequences, approximately 16% seen once. Disease duration was under 3 months in the ophthalmopathy patients, who also had a Clinical Activity Score of at least 3 and a NOSPECS grade of at least 4.

The sequenced sample was blood. This chain connects TRBV7-9 to TRBJ2-1; D is perhaps TRBD2 (6 bases). The TCR sequence derives from a woman aged 25 to 39 with Graves' ophthalmopathy. The CDR3 DNA reads as TGTGCCAGCAGCTCCCTCTGGGCTAGCGCGGTCTACAATGAGCAGTTCTTC. It yields the protein CASSSLWASAVYNEQFF.